This T cell receptor beta chain was obtained from a study of beta chain features in type 1 diabetes. Overall study context: Analysis included around 99,000,000 sorted cells drawn from all samples. Study-wide results and caveats: Type 1 diabetes patients had moderately but significantly shorter TCRB CDR3s in all four CD4+ subsets. VDJ junctions from type 1 diabetes patients carried fewer insertions and larger deletions.

A note on this clone: The antigen is not known.

Every isolated RNA sample was fully reverse transcribed, so sequencing captured expressed TCRB transcripts. The repertoire was sequenced with immunoSEQ multiplex PCR; TCRdb's copy has only in-frame clones and lacks some. In the table there are roughly 240,000 clones, approximately 25% of which are singletons. Donors underwent one heparinised blood draw, about 110 mL on average. Post-sort purity exceeded 95% for all sorted populations. The receptor was isolated from a woman in her twenties or thirties with type 1 diabetes. Sample: naive CD4+ T cells from blood.

The chain's CDR3 is CASSGGQYISNQPQHF. CDR3 in DNA: TGTGCCAGTAGTGGTGGACAGTATATTAGCAATCAGCCCCAGCATTTT. This chain uses TRBV19 with TRBJ1-5, with D tentatively TRBD1 (6 bases). The CDR3 runs 16 residues. Germline V gene lookup returns CDR1 LNHDA and CDR2 SQIVND (reference sequence). Trimming removed 5 bases at V and 0 bases at J, with 14 bases between.